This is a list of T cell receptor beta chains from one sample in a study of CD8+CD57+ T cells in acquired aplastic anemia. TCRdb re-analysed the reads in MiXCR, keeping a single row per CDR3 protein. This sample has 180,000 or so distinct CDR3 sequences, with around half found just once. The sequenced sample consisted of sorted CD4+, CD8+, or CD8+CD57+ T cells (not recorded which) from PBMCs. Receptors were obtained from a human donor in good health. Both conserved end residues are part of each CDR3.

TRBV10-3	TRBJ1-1	CAISGQGADTEAFF
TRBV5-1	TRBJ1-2	CASSANRGERGYTF
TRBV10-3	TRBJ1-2	CATWDRGGSGYTF
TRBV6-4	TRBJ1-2	CASIKALFGYGYTF
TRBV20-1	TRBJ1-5	CSARGGQGRNNQPQHF
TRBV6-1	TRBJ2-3	CASSGRDRGATDTQYF
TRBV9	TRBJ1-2	CASSVEGDSNYGYTF
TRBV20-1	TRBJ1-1	CSARGSTEAFF
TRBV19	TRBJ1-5	CASSLILESIPNQPQHF
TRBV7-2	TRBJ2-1	CASSNRDYNEQFF
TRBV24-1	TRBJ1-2	CATSDLDRVYGYTF
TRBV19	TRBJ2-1	CASGTSGIYNEQFF
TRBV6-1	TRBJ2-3	CASRPETTTDTQYF
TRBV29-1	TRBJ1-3	CSATPQGAGNTIYF
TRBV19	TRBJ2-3	CASSIVRASTDTQYF
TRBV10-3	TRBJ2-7	CAISQGLGSYEQYF
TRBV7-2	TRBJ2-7	CASGNRDTYEQYF
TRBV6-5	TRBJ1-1	CASSYRTGVTEAFF
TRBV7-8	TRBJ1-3	CASSPYRAGNTIYF
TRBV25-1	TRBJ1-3	CASSGWSGNTIYF
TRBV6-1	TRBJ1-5	CASSEDVGQNQPQHF
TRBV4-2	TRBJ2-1	CASSHDPGLAGGGEQFF
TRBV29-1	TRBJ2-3	CSVERDDTDTQYF
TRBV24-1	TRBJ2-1	CATSDFRTVDNEQFF
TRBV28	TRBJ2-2	CASISGGAANTGELFF
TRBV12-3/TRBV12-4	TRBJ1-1	CASSQGLNTEAFF
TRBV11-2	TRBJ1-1	CASSPGGAPRNTEAFF
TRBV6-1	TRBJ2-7	CASSEWDVYEQYF
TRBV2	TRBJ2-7	CASSDGGLAVSYEQYF
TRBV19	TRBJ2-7	CASSIGSGRSYEQYF
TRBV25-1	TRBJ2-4	CASSDWTGRNIQYF
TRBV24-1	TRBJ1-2	CATSDRDRAGYTF
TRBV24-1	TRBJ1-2	CATSAGPYYGYTF
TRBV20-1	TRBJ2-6	CSARHRASGANVLTF
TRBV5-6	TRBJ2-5	CASILHGTEETQYF
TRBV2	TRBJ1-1	CASTPKAFF
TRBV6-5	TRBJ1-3	CASSYVRGGVTGNTIYF
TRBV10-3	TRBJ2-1	CATRLDSYNEQFF
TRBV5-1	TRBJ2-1	CASSLRGGDNEQFF
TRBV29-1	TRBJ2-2	CSALGQGARAGELFF
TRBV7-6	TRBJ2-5	CASSSDGRASGQETQYF
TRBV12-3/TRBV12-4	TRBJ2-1	CASSLTSGGNEQFF
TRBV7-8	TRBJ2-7	CASTPGDGKISYEQYF
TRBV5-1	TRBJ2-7	CASPDYEQYF
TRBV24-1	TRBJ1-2	CATSDPGPNYGYTF
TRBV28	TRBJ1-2	CASSKGPYGYTF
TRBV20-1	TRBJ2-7	CSAISGSLHEQYF
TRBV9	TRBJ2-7	CASSVGQSSYEQYF
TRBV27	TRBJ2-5	CASSRYRGGGETQHF
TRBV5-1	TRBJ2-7	CASSTSGMSYEQYF
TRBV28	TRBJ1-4	CASIQNEKLFF
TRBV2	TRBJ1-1	CASSEGSLRAFF
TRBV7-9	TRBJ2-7	CASSGPYEQYF
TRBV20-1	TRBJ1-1	CSARGNTEAFF
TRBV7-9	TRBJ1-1	CASSHRARAHEAFF
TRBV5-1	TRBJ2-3	CASRQGTDTQYF
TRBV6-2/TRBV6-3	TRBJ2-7	CASSYSTGTAFSYEQYF
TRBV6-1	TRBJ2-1	CASFRGLAGGPMRVEQFF
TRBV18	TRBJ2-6	CASSPPGVLSGANVLTF
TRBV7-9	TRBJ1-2	CASSQDYGYTF